The 29 T cell receptor beta chains below come from one sample, sequenced in a study of PD-L1 blockade in urothelial cancer. Sequenced by immunoSEQ multiplex PCR; TCRdb stores in-frame clones only, minus some. The sample holds tens of thousands of clones, approximately 84% seen once. Documented time point: pretreatment peripheral blood. The sequencing used PBMCs, collected around atezolizumab (anti-PD-L1) treatment. These receptors all come from a man aged 55-75 years with urothelial cancer.

J is TRBJ2-7 and V is TRBV18; possible D gene TRBD2, 5 bases. Germline V gene data show CDR1 as KGHSH and CDR2 as LQKENI. The CDR3 loop spans 14 amino acids. V lost 3 bases, J lost 2 bases, and 11 bases lay in between. The CDR3 coding sequence is TGTGCCAGCTCACCTGATATTAGCGCCTACGAGCAGTACTTC. It specifies CASSPDISAYEQYF.

This chain's CDR3 is CASRAGLAGVAYEQYF. The CDR3 DNA is TGTGCCAGCCGTGCCGGACTAGCGGGAGTCGCCTACGAGCAGTACTTC. This sequence joins TRBV6-1 and TRBJ2-7; TRBD2 matches 13 bases. The CDR3 has 16 amino acids. V shed 8 bases and J 2 bases; nucleotides not matched to a gene: 9. The germline CDR1 and CDR2 sequences are MNHNS and SASEGT.

The table lists this clone with a count of one. This sequence joins TRBV5-1 and TRBJ2-7, with 7 nucleotides matching TRBD1. The CDR3 is 13 amino acids. Looked up from germline, CDR1 is SGHRS and CDR2 is YFSETQ. The junction had 2 bases not matched to a gene; V was cut back by 2 bases and J by 3 bases. The CDR3 bases are TGCGCCAGCAGCTTAGGACAGGACTACGAGCAGTACTTC. The encoded protein is CASSLGQDYEQYF.

The CDR3 reads CASSVLQGAAGQPQHF. The DNA of the CDR3 is TGTGCCAGCAGTGTACTTCAGGGGGCGGCCGGTCAGCCCCAGCATTTT. V and J are TRBV28 and TRBJ1-5; 8 bases fit TRBD1. V gave up 5 bases and J gave up 6 bases; unmatched junction bases: 12. CDR1 is MDHEN, CDR2 SYDVKM, per germline. The CDR3 runs 16 residues.

The gene calls are TRBV2 and TRBJ2-5, with a possible D match to TRBD2 (7 bases). The germline gives CDR1 SNHLY, CDR2 FYNNEI. This CDR3 spans 13 amino acids. V was clipped by 4 bases and J by 4 bases, with 10 bases between them. The CDR3 bases are TGTGCCAGCAGTGGGGGAGGGGGAGAGACCCAGTACTTC. Residues: CASSGGGGETQYF.

The genes are TRBV7-9 and TRBJ2-5; D remains ambiguous. With 1 base removed from V and 4 bases from J, the gap between germline ends came to 4 bases. The CDR3 totals 12 residues. Germline assignment: CDR1 SEHNR and CDR2 FQNEAQ (reference sequence). CDR3 residues: CASSLVSETQYF. The CDR3 DNA follows: TGTGCCAGCAGCTTAGTATCAGAGACCCAGTACTTC.

This clone has just a few counts. The chain recombines TRBV27 with TRBJ2-3; 10 bases are a match to TRBD2. The J segment lost 4 bases and the V segment lost 6 bases, leaving 4 bases of the junction unmatched. Germline V CDR1 and CDR2: MNHEY, SMNVEV (reference sequence). The CDR3 is made up of 14 amino acids. In DNA, the CDR3 is TGTGCCAGCAGGGGAGCGGGAGGGGCAGATACGCAGTATTTT. Translating it yields CASRGAGGADTQYF.

This clone has just one count. This rearrangement joins TRBV19 to TRBJ2-1, with D perhaps matching TRBD1 (6 bases). Germline CDR1 LNHDA, CDR2 SQIVND (reference sequence). Trimming shortened V by 1 base and J by 4 bases, and 14 bases separated the two germline ends. The CDR3 has 16 residues. The CDR3 protein is CASSIVSGTFYNEQFF. The CDR3 nucleotides read TGTGCCAGTAGTATAGTCTCCGGGACATTTTACAATGAGCAGTTCTTC. Combining the CDR3 with reference TRBV19 and TRBJ2-1 gives the whole variable domain DGGITQSPKYLFRKEGQNVTLSCEQNLNHDAMYWYRQDPGQGLRLIYYSQIVNDFQKGDIAEGYSVSREKKESFPLTVTSAQKNPTAFYLCASSIVSGTFYNEQFFGPGTRLTVL.

This rearrangement joins TRBV5-1 to TRBJ1-2; the match to TRBD1 covers 10 bases. V gave up 0 bases and J gave up 1 base; unmatched junction bases: 6. CDR3 length equals 17 residues. Per the germline V gene, CDR1 is SGHRS and CDR2 is YFSETQ. The CDR3 region is CASSLAQGQGFNYGYTF. The CDR3 DNA follows: TGCGCCAGCAGCTTGGCCCAGGGACAGGGGTTTAACTATGGCTACACCTTC.

V and J are TRBV11-2 and TRBJ1-2; D is unresolved. Germline CDR1 and CDR2: SGHAT and FQNNGV. The V gene lost 1 base and the J gene lost 8 bases, with 8 bases spanning the gap. CDR3 length: 12 amino acids. The CDR3 DNA sequence: TGTGCCAGCAGCTTAGTGGGCCCGGGCTACACCTTC. Its translation is CASSLVGPGYTF.

This chain uses TRBV28 with TRBJ2-1, with D tentatively TRBD1 (6 bases). CDR3 length: 20 amino acids. CDR1 MDHEN and CDR2 SYDVKM come from the germline V gene. V was clipped by 6 bases and J by 0 bases, with 27 bases between them. As DNA, the CDR3 is TGTGCCAGCAGCCCCGAAAAATATCTTGGGACAAAGAGCTCCTACAATGAGCAGTTCTTC. Protein sequence: CASSPEKYLGTKSSYNEQFF.

This clone has just one count. The chain uses TRBV18 and TRBJ1-2; 8 bases line up with TRBD1. The V segment lost 3 bases and the J segment 2 bases; nucleotides outside the gene matches: 5. Germline V gene lookup returns CDR1 KGHSH and CDR2 LQKENI. The CDR3 totals 15 residues. CDR3 sequence (DNA): TGTGCCAGCTCACCTCCGGGACAGGCAAACTATGGCTACACCTTC. It codes for CASSPPGQANYGYTF. Full variable domain (outside the CDR3, taken from reference TRBV18 and TRBJ1-2): NAGVMQNPRHLVRRRGQEARLRCSPMKGHSHVYWYRQLPEEGLKFMVYLQKENIIDESGMPKERFSAEFPKEGPSILRIQQVVRGDSAAYFCASSPPGQANYGYTFGSGTRLTVV.

DNA for the CDR3: TGTGCCAGCAGGGAACTCACAGATACGCAGTATTTT. It encodes CASRELTDTQYF. The chain carries TRBV6-1 and TRBJ2-3, with D uncertain. Germline V gene sequence: CDR1 MNHNS, CDR2 SASEGT. The CDR3 contains 12 residues. V lost 6 bases to trimming and J lost 2 bases, with 6 bases between them.

This chain connects TRBV5-1 to TRBJ2-1; TRBD2 agrees at 7 bases. The germline V gene encodes CDR1 SGHRS and CDR2 YFSETQ. CDR3 length equals 13 residues. V was clipped by 7 bases and J by 7 bases; unmatched bases: 8. The CDR3 reads CASRTSSGNEQFF. The CDR3 DNA reads as TGCGCCAGCCGGACTAGTAGTGGGAATGAGCAGTTCTTC.

The chain recombines TRBV12-5 with TRBJ2-1; 15 positions match TRBD2. Germline lookup yields CDR1 LGHNT and CDR2 FRNRAP. With V trimmed by 7 bases and J by 0 bases, 10 bases remained unmatched. This CDR3 comprises 19 residues. CDR3 in amino acids: CASAWGTSGRKSSYNEQFF. The CDR3 coding sequence is TGTGCTAGTGCCTGGGGGACTAGCGGGAGGAAGAGCTCCTACAATGAGCAGTTCTTC.

CDR3 protein: CASSARQGASYEQYF. The CDR3 region has the DNA TGTGCCAGCAGCGCAAGACAGGGGGCTTCCTACGAGCAGTACTTC. J is TRBJ2-7 and V is TRBV7-9, with TRBD1 identical over 10 bases. Trimming cost V 5 bases and J 1 base; bases outside gene matches: 5. The germline CDR1 and CDR2 sequences are SEHNR and FQNEAQ (reference sequence). The CDR3 covers 15 residues. Full variable domain (outside the CDR3, taken from reference TRBV7-9 and TRBJ2-7): DTGVSQNPRHKITKRGQNVTFRCDPISEHNRLYWYRQTLGQGPEFLTYFQNEAQLEKSRLLSDRFSAERPKGSFSTLEIQRTEQGDSAMYLCASSARQGASYEQYFGPGTRLTVT.

This clone was found a few times. The chain couples TRBV29-1 to TRBJ2-3; tentative D call: TRBD1 (5 bases). This CDR3 is 12 amino acids long. V was clipped by 3 bases and J by 1 base, with 5 bases between them. Germline values: CDR1 SQVTM, CDR2 ANQGSEA. Written as DNA, the CDR3 is TGCAGCGTTGACAGGGGCACAGATACGCAGTATTTT. Translating it yields CSVDRGTDTQYF.

J is TRBJ1-6 and V is TRBV19; D possibly corresponds to TRBD1 (6 bases). Trimming took off 4 bases at V and 7 bases at J, with 11 bases between the two ends. The CDR3 has 14 amino acids. Germline CDR1 is LNHDA and CDR2 is SQIVND (reference sequence). CDR3 loop: CASSSHRENSPLHF. Here the CDR3 DNA reads TGTGCCAGTAGTAGCCACAGGGAAAATTCACCCCTCCACTTT.

The chain has TRBV2 and TRBJ2-7; TRBD2 is a possible D gene (6 bases). V lost 0 bases to trimming and J lost 7 bases, with 10 bases between them. The CDR3 is 13 residues long. Germline CDR1 is SNHLY and CDR2 is FYNNEI. CDR3 DNA: TGTGCCAGCAGTGAAGCGCGGGGCGGGGAGCAGTACTTC. Translation gives CASSEARGGEQYF.

This clone is termed medium-sized (0.01 to 0.1%). The J gene is TRBJ2-7, the V gene TRBV7-2; 8 positions agree with TRBD1. In germline, CDR1 is SGHTA, CDR2 FQGNSA. J gave up 2 bases and V 5 bases, and 5 bases lay outside the gene matches. This CDR3 has 14 residues. The CDR3 sequence is CASSEGQVPYEQYF. The CDR3 nucleotides are TGTGCCAGCAGCGAGGGACAGGTCCCCTACGAGCAGTACTTC. Based on the CDR3 plus reference TRBV7-2 and TRBJ2-7, the full variable domain is GAGVSQSPSNKVTEKGKDVELRCDPISGHTALYWYRQSLGQGLEFLIYFQGNSAPDKSGLPSDRFSAERTGGSVSTLTIQRTQQEDSAVYLCASSEGQVPYEQYFGPGTRLTVT.

The rearrangement uses TRBV5-4 and TRBJ2-1; 10 nucleotides line up with TRBD1. Germline V gene sequence: CDR1 SGHNT, CDR2 YYREEE (reference sequence). V lost 0 bases, J lost 3 bases, and 3 bases stayed unmatched. This CDR3 comprises 16 residues. In DNA form, the CDR3 reads TGTGCCAGCAGCTTGGTGGGACAGGGGCTCTACAATGAGCAGTTCTTC. Translation: CASSLVGQGLYNEQFF.

With regard to this clone: The same CDR3 also results from other DNA sequences found in this sample. V is TRBV5-1 and J is TRBJ2-3, with D maybe TRBD1 (6 bases). Germline V gene lookup returns CDR1 SGHRS and CDR2 YFSETQ. The ends were cut back, 4 bases at V and 1 base at J, with 10 bases in the middle. The CDR3 has 14 amino acids. CDR3 coding DNA: TGCGCCAGCAGCCTCAGACAGGGCACAGATACGCAGTATTTT. Protein sequence: CASSLRQGTDTQYF.

The chain joins TRBV9 to TRBJ2-5; the match to TRBD2 covers 9 bases. CDR1 is SGDLS, CDR2 YYNGEE, per germline. CDR3 length equals 15 residues. J gave up 5 bases and V 2 bases, and 7 bases lay outside the gene matches. CDR3 protein: CASSVSGSRAETQYF. The CDR3 DNA reads TGTGCCAGCAGCGTTAGCGGGAGTAGAGCGGAGACCCAGTACTTC.

This chain connects TRBV5-4 to TRBJ2-5; a possible D gene is TRBD2 (6 bases). Germline assignment: CDR1 SGHNT and CDR2 YYREEE (reference sequence). V was shortened by 4 bases and J by 3 bases, with 10 bases between the two germline ends. This CDR3 comprises 13 residues. DNA for the CDR3: TGTGCCAGCAGCCCCGGGGGTGAAGAGACCCAGTACTTC. This translates into CASSPGGEETQYF.

V and J are TRBV28 and TRBJ2-2; D not certain. The germline V and J ends were trimmed by 8 bases and 0 bases, with 7 bases remaining between them. The length of the CDR3 is 13 residues. Looked up from germline, CDR1 is MDHEN and CDR2 is SYDVKM. The CDR3: CASEAANTGELFF. For the CDR3, the DNA is TGTGCCAGCGAGGCAGCGAACACCGGGGAGCTGTTTTTT. Full variable domain (outside the CDR3, taken from reference TRBV28 and TRBJ2-2): DVKVTQSSRYLVKRTGEKVFLECVQDMDHENMFWYRQDPGLGLRLIYFSYDVKMKEKGDIPEGYSVSREKKERFSLILESASTNQTSMYLCASEAANTGELFFGEGSRLTVL.

This chain connects TRBV5-1 to TRBJ2-5; weak D call: TRBD1 (6 bases). The J call is uncertain, as TRBJ2-7 better fits the DNA end. Germline CDR1 SGHRS, CDR2 YFSETQ. The CDR3 runs to 13 residues. The CDR3 sequence is CASSGQQGTEQYF. The CDR3, as DNA: TGCGCCAGCAGCGGCCAACAGGGTACCGAGCAGTACTTC.

The V gene is TRBV7-2, the J gene TRBJ2-1; tentatively, D is TRBD1 (6 bases). Per the germline V gene, CDR1 is SGHTA and CDR2 is FQGNSA. The CDR3 is made up of 15 amino acids. The DNA for the CDR3 is TGTGCGGTTGCCGGCGGACAGAAGTTCTACAATGAGCAGTTCTTC. It encodes CAVAGGQKFYNEQFF.

The genes are TRBV30 and TRBJ2-3; 7 bases match TRBD1. The CDR3 spans 14 residues. V gave up 3 bases and J gave up 2 bases; unmatched junction bases: 5. Germline CDR1 is GTSNPN and CDR2 is SVGIG (reference sequence). This CDR3 reads CAWRGDRATDTQYF. The CDR3 DNA sequence: TGTGCCTGGAGGGGAGACAGGGCCACAGATACGCAGTATTTT.

The J gene is TRBJ2-2, the V gene TRBV30; D not resolved. Germline V lookup: CDR1 GTSNPN, CDR2 SVGIG (reference sequence). Trimming shortened V by 6 bases and J by 0 bases, and 11 bases separated the two germline ends. This CDR3 spans 14 amino acids. The CDR3 sequence: CACSYLANTGELFF. The CDR3 coding sequence is TGTGCCTGCTCATACTTAGCGAACACCGGGGAGCTGTTTTTT. The variable domain in full, completed from reference TRBV30 and TRBJ2-2, reads SQTIHQWPATLVQPVGSPLSLECTVEGTSNPNLYWYRQAAGRGLQLLFYSVGIGQISSEVPQNLSASRPQDRQFILSSKKLLLSDSGFYLCACSYLANTGELFFGEGSRLTVL.